This entry describes one T cell receptor (beta chain). Sequencing was performed with immunoSEQ multiplex PCR; in TCRdb, only in-frame clones are kept and a portion is missing. The repertoire holds about 240,000 clones, with 70% to 90% as singletons. This entry is derived from a study of blood T cell repertoires in COVID-19. Overall study context: Researchers got acute and convalescent COVID-19 samples from the United States, Italy and Spain. T cells, B-cell-depleted T cells, or PBMCs provided the cDNA or gDNA that served as material.

Germline CDR1 is MGHRA and CDR2 is YSYEKL. This CDR3 comprises 14 residues. V gave up 8 bases and J gave up 4 bases; unmatched junction bases: 8. Sequenced: PBMCs or T cells enriched from blood (not recorded which). J is TRBJ2-3 and V is TRBV4-1, with TRBD2 identical over 8 bases. The receptor was isolated from a woman between 40 and 50 years old with acute COVID-19. CDR3: CASGRAGVSDTQYF. CDR3 nucleotides: TGCGCCAGCGGGAGAGCGGGAGTCTCAGATACGCAGTATTTT.